Listed below are T cell receptor beta chains from one sample, sequenced in a study of naive and memory T cell subsets. TCRdb recomputed calls from the 5' RACE reads with MiXCR, one row per CDR3 protein. The sample consists of about 62,000 distinct CDR3 sequences, 6.5% to 9% of them appearing once. All receptors come from a female donor in good health. The CDR3 runs from the conserved cysteine through the conserved F or W. Each record gives: clone size, D gene, V gene, CDR3 length, J gene, CDR3 protein, CDR3 DNA. D genes are given only for firm matches. Part of the rows lack a size; the others show once, few, many or a class for expanded clones.

clone size: many
D gene: .
V gene: TRBV4-1
CDR3 length: 14
J gene: TRBJ2-5
CDR3 protein: CASSPAGRQETQYF
CDR3 DNA: TGCGCCAGCAGCCCAGCGGGCCGCCAAGAGACCCAGTACTTC

clone size: .
D gene: .
V gene: TRBV20-1
CDR3 length: 15
J gene: TRBJ2-7
CDR3 protein: CSADEGRQSSYEQYF
CDR3 DNA: TGCAGTGCTGACGAGGGCCGACAGAGCTCCTACGAGCAGTACTTC

clone size: .
D gene: .
V gene: TRBV28
CDR3 length: 14
J gene: TRBJ1-5
CDR3 protein: CASSWQGSNQPQHF
CDR3 DNA: TGTGCCAGCAGTTGGCAGGGGAGCAATCAGCCCCAGCATTTT

clone size: many
D gene: .
V gene: TRBV3-1
CDR3 length: 14
J gene: TRBJ1-2
CDR3 protein: CASSLTAETYGYTF
CDR3 DNA: TGTGCCAGCAGCCTAACAGCGGAAACCTATGGCTACACCTTC

clone size: few
D gene: .
V gene: TRBV2
CDR3 length: 21
J gene: TRBJ2-6
CDR3 protein: CASSELGERGTALRGANVLTF
CDR3 DNA: TGTGCCAGCAGTGAATTAGGGGAACGGGGGACGGCCCTGAGAGGGGCCAACGTCCTGACTTTC

clone size: few
D gene: TRBD1
V gene: TRBV20-1
CDR3 length: 15
J gene: TRBJ1-5
CDR3 protein: CSASSGDRKNQPQHF
CDR3 DNA: TGCAGTGCTAGTTCGGGGGACAGAAAGAATCAGCCCCAGCATTTT

clone size: .
D gene: .
V gene: TRBV27
CDR3 length: 12
J gene: TRBJ1-6
CDR3 protein: CASSLEAGVLHF
CDR3 DNA: TGTGCCAGCAGTTTAGAGGCGGGCGTCCTCCACTTT

clone size: .
D gene: TRBD1
V gene: TRBV5-4
CDR3 length: 15
J gene: TRBJ2-7
CDR3 protein: CASSLPGQGAYEQYF
CDR3 DNA: TGTGCCAGCAGCTTGCCGGGACAGGGGGCCTACGAGCAGTACTTC

clone size: .
D gene: .
V gene: TRBV29-1
CDR3 length: 13
J gene: TRBJ1-1
CDR3 protein: CSVQDRGNTEAFF
CDR3 DNA: TGCAGCGTTCAGGATCGGGGCAACACTGAAGCTTTCTTT

clone size: few
D gene: .
V gene: TRBV19
CDR3 length: 16
J gene: TRBJ2-4
CDR3 protein: CASSTATENNRHIQYF
CDR3 DNA: TGTGCCAGTAGTACCGCGACCGAAAATAACCGGCACATTCAGTACTTC

clone size: .
D gene: TRBD1
V gene: TRBV28
CDR3 length: 18
J gene: TRBJ2-1
CDR3 protein: CASTPPGQGFQVDNEQFF
CDR3 DNA: TGTGCCAGCACGCCCCCGGGACAGGGGTTTCAAGTGGACAATGAGCAGTTCTTC

clone size: .
D gene: TRBD1
V gene: TRBV10-2
CDR3 length: 14
J gene: TRBJ1-1
CDR3 protein: CASSPGQGTTEAFF
CDR3 DNA: TGCGCCAGCAGCCCCGGACAGGGGACCACTGAAGCTTTCTTT

clone size: few
D gene: .
V gene: TRBV6-5
CDR3 length: 16
J gene: TRBJ2-7
CDR3 protein: CASSYGEQQPSYEQYF
CDR3 DNA: TGTGCCAGCAGTTACGGGGAACAGCAACCTTCCTACGAGCAGTACTTC

clone size: few
D gene: TRBD1
V gene: TRBV12-3/TRBV12-4
CDR3 length: 18
J gene: TRBJ2-1
CDR3 protein: CASSLARGQGSSYNEQFF
CDR3 DNA: TGTGCCAGCAGTTTAGCCCGGGGACAGGGGAGCTCCTACAATGAGCAGTTCTTC

clone size: many
D gene: .
V gene: TRBV7-2
CDR3 length: 14
J gene: TRBJ2-3
CDR3 protein: CASSLGLDADTQYF
CDR3 DNA: TGTGCCAGCAGCTTAGGGCTAGATGCAGATACGCAGTATTTT

clone size: many
D gene: TRBD1
V gene: TRBV11-2
CDR3 length: 14
J gene: TRBJ2-3
CDR3 protein: CASSRSTGPDTQYF
CDR3 DNA: TGTGCCAGCAGCCGCTCGACAGGGCCAGATACGCAGTATTTT

clone size: few
D gene: .
V gene: TRBV13
CDR3 length: 12
J gene: TRBJ1-2
CDR3 protein: CASSPAGYGYTF
CDR3 DNA: TGTGCCAGCAGCCCGGCCGGTTATGGCTACACCTTC

clone size: few
D gene: TRBD2
V gene: TRBV6-1
CDR3 length: 14
J gene: TRBJ2-3
CDR3 protein: CASNVAGGIDTQYF
CDR3 DNA: TGTGCCAGCAATGTAGCGGGAGGAATAGATACGCAGTATTTT

clone size: many
D gene: .
V gene: TRBV28
CDR3 length: 15
J gene: TRBJ1-1
CDR3 protein: CASSLGGGGLTEAFF
CDR3 DNA: TGTGCCAGCAGTTTAGGAGGGGGTGGGTTGACTGAAGCTTTCTTT

clone size: .
D gene: .
V gene: TRBV20-1
CDR3 length: 14
J gene: TRBJ2-3
CDR3 protein: CSAGRDTGTDTQYF
CDR3 DNA: TGCAGTGCTGGACGGGACACCGGGACAGATACGCAGTATTTT